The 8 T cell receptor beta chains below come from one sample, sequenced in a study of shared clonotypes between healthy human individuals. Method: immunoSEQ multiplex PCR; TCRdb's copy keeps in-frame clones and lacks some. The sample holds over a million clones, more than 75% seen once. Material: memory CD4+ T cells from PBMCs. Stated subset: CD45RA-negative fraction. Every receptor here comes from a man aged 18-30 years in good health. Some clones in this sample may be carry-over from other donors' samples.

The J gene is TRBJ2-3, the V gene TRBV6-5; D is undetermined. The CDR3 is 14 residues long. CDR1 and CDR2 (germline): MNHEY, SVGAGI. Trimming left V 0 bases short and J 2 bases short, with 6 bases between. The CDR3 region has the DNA TGTGCCAGCAGTTACTCGCGCACCACAGATACGCAGTATTTT. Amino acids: CASSYSRTTDTQYF.

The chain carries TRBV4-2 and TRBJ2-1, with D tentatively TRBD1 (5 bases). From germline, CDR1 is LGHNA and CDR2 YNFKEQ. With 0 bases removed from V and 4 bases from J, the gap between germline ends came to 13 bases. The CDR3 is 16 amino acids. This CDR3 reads CASSQEGRKGYNEQFF. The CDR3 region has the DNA TGTGCCAGCAGCCAAGAGGGCAGGAAGGGGTACAATGAGCAGTTCTTC.

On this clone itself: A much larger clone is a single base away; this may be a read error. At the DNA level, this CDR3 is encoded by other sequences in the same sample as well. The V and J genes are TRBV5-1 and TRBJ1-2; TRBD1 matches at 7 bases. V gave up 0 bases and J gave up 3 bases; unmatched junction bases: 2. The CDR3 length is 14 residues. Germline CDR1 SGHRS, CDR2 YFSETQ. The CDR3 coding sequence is TGCGCCAGCAGCTTGGGAGACAGGGACTATGGCTACACCTTC. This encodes CASSLGDRDYGYTF.

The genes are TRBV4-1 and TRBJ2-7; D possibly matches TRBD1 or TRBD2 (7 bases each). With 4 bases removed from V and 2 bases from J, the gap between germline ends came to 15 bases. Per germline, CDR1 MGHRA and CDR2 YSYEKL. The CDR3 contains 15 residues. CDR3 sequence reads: CASSPGGGRPYEQYF. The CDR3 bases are TGCGCCAGCAGCCCAGGGGGGGGTCGGCCCTACGAGCAGTACTTC.

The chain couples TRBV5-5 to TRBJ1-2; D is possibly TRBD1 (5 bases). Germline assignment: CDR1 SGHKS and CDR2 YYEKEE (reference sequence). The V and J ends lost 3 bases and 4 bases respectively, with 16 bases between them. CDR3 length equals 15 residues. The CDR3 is CASSSLKQGGYGYTF. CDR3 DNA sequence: TGTGCCAGCAGCTCCCTAAAGCAGGGCGGCTATGGCTACACCTTC.

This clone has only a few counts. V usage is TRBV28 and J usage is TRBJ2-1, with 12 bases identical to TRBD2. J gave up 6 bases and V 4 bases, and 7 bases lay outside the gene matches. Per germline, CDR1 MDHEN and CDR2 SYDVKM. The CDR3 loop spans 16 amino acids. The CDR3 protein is CASSSWTSGDTNEQFF. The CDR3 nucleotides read TGTGCCAGCAGTTCTTGGACTAGCGGGGACACCAATGAGCAGTTCTTC.

The CDR3 here is CASSLPPGDASETQYF. The CDR3 bases are TGTGCCAGCAGCTTGCCTCCTGGGGACGCTAGTGAGACCCAGTACTTC. This rearrangement joins TRBV7-9 to TRBJ2-5, with D tentatively TRBD1 or TRBD2 (5 bases each). Germline values: CDR1 SEHNR, CDR2 FQNEAQ (reference sequence). This CDR3 is built from 16 residues. The ends were cut back, 3 bases at V and 5 bases at J, with 19 bases in the middle.

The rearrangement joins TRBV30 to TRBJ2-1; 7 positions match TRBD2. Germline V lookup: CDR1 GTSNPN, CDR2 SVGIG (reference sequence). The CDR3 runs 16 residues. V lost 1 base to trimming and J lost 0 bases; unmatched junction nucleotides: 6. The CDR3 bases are TGTGCCTGGAGTGATATAGCGGGCTACTCCTACAATGAGCAGTTCTTC. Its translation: CAWSDIAGYSYNEQFF.